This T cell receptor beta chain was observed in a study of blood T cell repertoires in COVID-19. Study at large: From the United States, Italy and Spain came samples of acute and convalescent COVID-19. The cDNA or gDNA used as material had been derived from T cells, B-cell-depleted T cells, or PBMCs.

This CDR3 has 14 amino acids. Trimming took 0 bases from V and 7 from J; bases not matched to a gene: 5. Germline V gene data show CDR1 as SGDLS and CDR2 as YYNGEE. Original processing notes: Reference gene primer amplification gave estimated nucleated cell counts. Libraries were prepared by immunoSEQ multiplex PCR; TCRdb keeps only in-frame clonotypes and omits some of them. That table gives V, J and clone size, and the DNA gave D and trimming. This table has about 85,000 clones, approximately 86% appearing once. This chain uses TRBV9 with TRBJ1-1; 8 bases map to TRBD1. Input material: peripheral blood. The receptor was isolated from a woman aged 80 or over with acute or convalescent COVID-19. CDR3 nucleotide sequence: TGTGCCAGCAGCGTAGCGGCAGGGGGCGGTGAAGCTTTCTTT. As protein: CASSVAAGGGEAFF. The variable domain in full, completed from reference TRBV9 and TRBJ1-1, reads DSGVTQTPKHLITATGQRVTLRCSPRSGDLSVYWYQQSLDQGLQFLIQYYNGEERAKGNILERFSAQQFPDLHSELNLSSLELGDSALYFCASSVAAGGGEAFFGQGTRLTVV.